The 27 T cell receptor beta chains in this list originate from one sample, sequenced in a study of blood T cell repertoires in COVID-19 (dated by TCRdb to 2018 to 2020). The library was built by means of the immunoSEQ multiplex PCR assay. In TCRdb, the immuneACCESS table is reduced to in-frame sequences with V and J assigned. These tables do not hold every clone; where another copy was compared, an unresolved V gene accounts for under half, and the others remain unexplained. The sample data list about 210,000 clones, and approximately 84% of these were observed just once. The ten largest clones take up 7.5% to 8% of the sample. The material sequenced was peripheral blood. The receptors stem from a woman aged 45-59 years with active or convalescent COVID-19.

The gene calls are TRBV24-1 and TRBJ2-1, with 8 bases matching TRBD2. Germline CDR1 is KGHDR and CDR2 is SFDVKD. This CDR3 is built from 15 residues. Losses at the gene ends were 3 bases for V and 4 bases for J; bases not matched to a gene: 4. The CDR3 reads CATSDPGLEYNEQFF. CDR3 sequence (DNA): TGTGCCACCAGTGATCCGGGACTAGAGTACAATGAGCAGTTCTTC.

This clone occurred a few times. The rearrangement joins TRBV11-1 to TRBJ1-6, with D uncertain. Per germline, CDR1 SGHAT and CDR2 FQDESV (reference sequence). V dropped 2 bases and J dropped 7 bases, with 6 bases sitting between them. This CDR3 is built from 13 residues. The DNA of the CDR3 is TGTGCCAGCAGCTTAAGAGGGAATTCACCCCTCCACTTT. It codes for CASSLRGNSPLHF.

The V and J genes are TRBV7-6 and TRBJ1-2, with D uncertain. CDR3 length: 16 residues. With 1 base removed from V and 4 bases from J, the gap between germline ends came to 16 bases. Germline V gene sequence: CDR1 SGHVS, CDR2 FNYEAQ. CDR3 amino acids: CASSLVGRGSGYGYTF. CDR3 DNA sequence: TGTGCCAGCAGCTTAGTGGGCCGGGGTTCGGGCTATGGCTACACCTTC.

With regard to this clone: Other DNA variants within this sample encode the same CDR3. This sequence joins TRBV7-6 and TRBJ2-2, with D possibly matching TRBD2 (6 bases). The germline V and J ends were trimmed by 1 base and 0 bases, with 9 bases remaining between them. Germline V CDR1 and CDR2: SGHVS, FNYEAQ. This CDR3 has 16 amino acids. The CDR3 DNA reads TGTGCCAGCAGCTTAGAACTAGCCGCGAACACCGGGGAGCTGTTTTTT. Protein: CASSLELAANTGELFF.

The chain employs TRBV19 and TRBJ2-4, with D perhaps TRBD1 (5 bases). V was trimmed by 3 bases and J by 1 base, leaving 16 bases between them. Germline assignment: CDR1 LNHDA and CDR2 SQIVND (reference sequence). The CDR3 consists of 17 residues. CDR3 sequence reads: CASSIQGRGEAKNIQYF. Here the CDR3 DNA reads TGTGCCAGTAGTATCCAGGGTCGAGGCGAGGCCAAAAACATTCAGTACTTC.

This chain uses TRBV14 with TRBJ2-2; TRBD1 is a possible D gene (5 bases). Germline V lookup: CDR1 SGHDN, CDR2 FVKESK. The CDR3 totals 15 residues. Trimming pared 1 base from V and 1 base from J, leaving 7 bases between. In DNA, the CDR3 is TGTGCCAGCAGCCAAGCAGGACAGAACACCGGGGAGCTGTTTTTT. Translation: CASSQAGQNTGELFF.

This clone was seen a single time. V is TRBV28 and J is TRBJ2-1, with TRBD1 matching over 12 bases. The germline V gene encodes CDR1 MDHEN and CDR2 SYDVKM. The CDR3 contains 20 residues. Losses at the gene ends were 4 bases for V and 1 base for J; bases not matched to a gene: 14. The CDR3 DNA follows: TGTGCCAGCAGTTCTACCCCCGGGACAGGGGGCTCTGGGTCCTACAATGAGCAGTTCTTC. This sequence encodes CASSSTPGTGGSGSYNEQFF.

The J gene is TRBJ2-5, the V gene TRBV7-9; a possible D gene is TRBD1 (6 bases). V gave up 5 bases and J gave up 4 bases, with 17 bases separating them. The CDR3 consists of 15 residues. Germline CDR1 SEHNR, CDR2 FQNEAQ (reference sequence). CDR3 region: CASSLTGTSIETQYF. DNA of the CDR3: TGTGCCAGCAGCCTCACAGGGACCTCAATAGAGACCCAGTACTTC.

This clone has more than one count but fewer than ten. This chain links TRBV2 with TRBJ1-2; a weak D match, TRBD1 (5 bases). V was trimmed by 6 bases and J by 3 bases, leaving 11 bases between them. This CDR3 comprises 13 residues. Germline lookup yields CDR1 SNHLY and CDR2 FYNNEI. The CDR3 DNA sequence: TGTGCCAGCAGAGTGACAGAGGACTATGGCTACACCTTC. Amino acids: CASRVTEDYGYTF.

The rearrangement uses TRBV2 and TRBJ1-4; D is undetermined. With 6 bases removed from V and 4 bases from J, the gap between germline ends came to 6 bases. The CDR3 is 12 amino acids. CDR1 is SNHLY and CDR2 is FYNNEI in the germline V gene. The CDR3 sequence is CASRPLNEKLFF. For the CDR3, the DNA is TGTGCCAGCAGGCCACTTAATGAAAAACTGTTTTTT.

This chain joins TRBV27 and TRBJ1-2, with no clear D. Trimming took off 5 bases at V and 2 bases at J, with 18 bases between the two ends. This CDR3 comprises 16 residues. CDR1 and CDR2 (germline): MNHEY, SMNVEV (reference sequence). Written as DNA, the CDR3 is TGTGCCAGCAGTCCCGTGGGCACAGTGAAGAACTATGGCTACACCTTC. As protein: CASSPVGTVKNYGYTF.

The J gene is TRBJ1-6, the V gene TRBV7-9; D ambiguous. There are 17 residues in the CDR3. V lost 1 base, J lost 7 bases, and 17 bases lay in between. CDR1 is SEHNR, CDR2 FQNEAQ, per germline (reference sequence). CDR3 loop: CASSLGGDLSWNSPLHF. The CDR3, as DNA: TGTGCCAGCAGCTTAGGCGGAGACCTCTCTTGGAATTCACCCCTCCACTTT.

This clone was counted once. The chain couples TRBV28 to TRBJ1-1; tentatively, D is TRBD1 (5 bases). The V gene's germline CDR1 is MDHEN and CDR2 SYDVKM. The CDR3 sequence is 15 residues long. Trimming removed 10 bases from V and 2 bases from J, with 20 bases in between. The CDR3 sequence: CATLRLDRINTEAFF. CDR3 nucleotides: TGTGCCACCCTCCGCCTCGACAGAATAAACACTGAAGCTTTCTTT.

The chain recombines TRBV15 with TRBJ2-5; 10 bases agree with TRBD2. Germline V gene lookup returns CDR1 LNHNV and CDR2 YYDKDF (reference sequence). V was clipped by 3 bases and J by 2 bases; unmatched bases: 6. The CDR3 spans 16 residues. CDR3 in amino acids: CATSRTAGGGQETQYF. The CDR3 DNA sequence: TGTGCCACCAGCAGGACAGCGGGAGGGGGACAAGAGACCCAGTACTTC.

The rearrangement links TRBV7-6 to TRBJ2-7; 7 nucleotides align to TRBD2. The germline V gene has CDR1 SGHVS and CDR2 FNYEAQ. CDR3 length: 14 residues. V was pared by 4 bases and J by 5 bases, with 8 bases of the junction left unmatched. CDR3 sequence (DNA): TGTGCCAGCAGCTCCCGGGACTACCACCACGAGCAGTACTTC. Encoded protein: CASSSRDYHHEQYF.

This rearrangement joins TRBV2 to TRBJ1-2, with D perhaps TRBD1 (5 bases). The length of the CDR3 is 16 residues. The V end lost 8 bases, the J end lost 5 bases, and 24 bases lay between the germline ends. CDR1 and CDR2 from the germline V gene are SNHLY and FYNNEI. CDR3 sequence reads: CASVRTGRPLIYGYTF. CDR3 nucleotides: TGTGCCAGCGTACGAACAGGCAGGCCCCTTATTTATGGCTACACCTTC. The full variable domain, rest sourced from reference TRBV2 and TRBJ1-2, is EPEVTQTPSHQVTQMGQEVILRCVPISNHLYFYWYRQILGQKVEFLVSFYNNEISEKSEIFDDQFSVERPDGSNFTLKIRSTKLEDSAMYFCASVRTGRPLIYGYTFGSGTRLTVV.

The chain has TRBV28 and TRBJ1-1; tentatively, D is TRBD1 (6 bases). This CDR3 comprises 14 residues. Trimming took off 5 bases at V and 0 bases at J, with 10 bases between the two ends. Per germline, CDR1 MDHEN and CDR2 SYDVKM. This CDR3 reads CASSPGTLNTEAFF. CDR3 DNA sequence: TGTGCCAGCAGTCCGGGGACATTGAACACTGAAGCTTTCTTT.

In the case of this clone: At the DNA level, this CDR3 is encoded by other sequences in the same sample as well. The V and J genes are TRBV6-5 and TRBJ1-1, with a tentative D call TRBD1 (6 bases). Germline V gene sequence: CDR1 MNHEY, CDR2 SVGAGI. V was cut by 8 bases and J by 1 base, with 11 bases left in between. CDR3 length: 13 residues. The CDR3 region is CASSLRGNTEAFF. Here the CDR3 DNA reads TGTGCCAGCTCCCTCAGGGGGAACACTGAAGCTTTCTTT.

This CDR3 is CASSERAGYYEQYF. In DNA form, the CDR3 reads TGTGCCAGCAGTGAAAGGGCGGGGTACTACGAGCAGTACTTC. The rearrangement uses TRBV2 and TRBJ2-7, with D possibly TRBD2 on 6 matching bases. There are 14 residues in the CDR3. V gave up 2 bases and J gave up 3 bases, with 11 bases separating them. Germline V gene data show CDR1 as SNHLY and CDR2 as FYNNEI.

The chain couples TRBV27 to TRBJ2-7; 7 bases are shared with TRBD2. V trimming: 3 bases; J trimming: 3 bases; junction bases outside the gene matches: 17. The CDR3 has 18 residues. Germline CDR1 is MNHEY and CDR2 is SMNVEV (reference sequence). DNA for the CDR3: TGTGCCAGCAGTTTTGTGCGTCTAGCGGCCACCTCGCGCTACGAGCAGTACTTC. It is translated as CASSFVRLAATSRYEQYF.

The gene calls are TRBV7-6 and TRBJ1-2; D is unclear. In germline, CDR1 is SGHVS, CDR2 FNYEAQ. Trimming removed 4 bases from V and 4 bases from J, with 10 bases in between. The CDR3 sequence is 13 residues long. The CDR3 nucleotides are TGTGCCAGCAGCTCCGGACTCAGCTATGGCTACACCTTC. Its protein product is CASSSGLSYGYTF.

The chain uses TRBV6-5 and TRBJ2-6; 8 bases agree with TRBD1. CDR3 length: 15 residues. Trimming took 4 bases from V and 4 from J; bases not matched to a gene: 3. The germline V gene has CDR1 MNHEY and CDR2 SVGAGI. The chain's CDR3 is CASSSGGVGANVLTF. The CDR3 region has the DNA TGTGCCAGCAGTTCAGGGGGCGTGGGGGCCAACGTCCTGACTTTC.

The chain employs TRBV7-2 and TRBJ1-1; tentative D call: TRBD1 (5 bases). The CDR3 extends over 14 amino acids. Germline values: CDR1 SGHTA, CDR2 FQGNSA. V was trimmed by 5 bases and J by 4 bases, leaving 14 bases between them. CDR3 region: CASSHPGGATEAFF. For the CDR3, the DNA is TGTGCCAGCAGCCACCCGGGGGGTGCCACTGAAGCTTTCTTT.

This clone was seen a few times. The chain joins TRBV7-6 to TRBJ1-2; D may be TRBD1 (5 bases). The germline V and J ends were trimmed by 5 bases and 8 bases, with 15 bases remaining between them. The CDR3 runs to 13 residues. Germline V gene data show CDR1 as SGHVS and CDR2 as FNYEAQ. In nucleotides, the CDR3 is TGTGCCAGCAGCGGTCTCCCAGGGTCGGGCTACACCTTC. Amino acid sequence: CASSGLPGSGYTF.

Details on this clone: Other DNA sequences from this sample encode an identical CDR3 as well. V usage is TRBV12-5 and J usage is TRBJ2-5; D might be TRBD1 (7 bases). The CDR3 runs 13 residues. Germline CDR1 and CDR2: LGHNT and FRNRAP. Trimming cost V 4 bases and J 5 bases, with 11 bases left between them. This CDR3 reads CASGSGGGETQYF. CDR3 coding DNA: TGTGCTAGTGGTTCAGGGGGAGGCGAGACCCAGTACTTC.

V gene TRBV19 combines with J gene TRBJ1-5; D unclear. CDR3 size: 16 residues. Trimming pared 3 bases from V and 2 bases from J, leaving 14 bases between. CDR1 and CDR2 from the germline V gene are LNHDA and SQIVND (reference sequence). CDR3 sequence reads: CASSMNSRVGNQPQHF. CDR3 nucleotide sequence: TGTGCCAGTAGTATGAATTCGAGGGTCGGCAATCAGCCCCAGCATTTT.

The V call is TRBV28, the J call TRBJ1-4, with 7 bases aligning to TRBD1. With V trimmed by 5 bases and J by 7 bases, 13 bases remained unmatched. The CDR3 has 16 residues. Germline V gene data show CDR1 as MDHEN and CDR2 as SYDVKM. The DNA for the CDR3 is TGTGCCAGCAGTCCCCATTACCGACAGGGTTTTGAAAAACTGTTTTTT. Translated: CASSPHYRQGFEKLFF.